Presented here are 9 T cell receptor beta chains from one specimen sequenced in a study of cytomegalovirus exposure and HLA in healthy donors. Primers included in the PCR were 60 Vbeta and 13 Jbeta primers. The assay was immunoSEQ multiplex PCR, and TCRdb's table has in-frame clones only and misses some. The table has about 200,000 clones, 86% seen once. Sequencing was carried out using PBMCs. These receptors all stem from a woman aged 25 to 45 in good health and CMV-seronegative.

This clone appeared a single time. The chain carries TRBV7-8 and TRBJ1-2, with 7 bases aligning to TRBD1. Germline V gene data show CDR1 as SGHVS and CDR2 as FQNEAQ. This CDR3 is built from 15 residues. The J segment lost 7 bases and the V segment lost 5 bases, leaving 13 bases of the junction unmatched. DNA of the CDR3: TGTGCCAGCAGCGATACAGGGGAAGGTTTCAGTGGCTACACCTTC. It encodes CASSDTGEGFSGYTF.

The rearrangement uses TRBV27 and TRBJ2-7, with D perhaps TRBD1 (6 bases). The CDR3 contains 14 residues. CDR1 MNHEY and CDR2 SMNVEV come from the germline V gene (reference sequence). The V and J ends lost 2 bases and 2 bases respectively, with 10 bases between them. The CDR3 DNA is TGTGCCAGCAGTTTAAGGGGGACAACCTACGAGCAGTACTTC. Protein product: CASSLRGTTYEQYF.

J is TRBJ2-5 and V is TRBV6-5, with a weak D call TRBD2 (6 bases). The CDR3 is made up of 15 amino acids. Trimming shortened V by 2 bases and J by 3 bases, and 13 bases separated the two germline ends. Germline V gene data show CDR1 as MNHEY and CDR2 as SVGAGI. CDR3 sequence: CASSYRTSREETQYF. Written as DNA, the CDR3 is TGTGCCAGCAGTTACCGAACTAGCAGAGAAGAGACCCAGTACTTC.

The rearrangement uses TRBV9 and TRBJ1-3; D remains unclear. Germline lookup yields CDR1 SGDLS and CDR2 YYNGEE. V was cut by 4 bases and J by 1 base, with 6 bases left in between. The length of the CDR3 is 13 residues. Written as DNA, the CDR3 is TGTGCCAGCAGCCCGTTGTCTGGAAACACCATATATTTT. It encodes CASSPLSGNTIYF. The full variable domain, its missing parts supplied by reference TRBV9 and TRBJ1-3, is DSGVTQTPKHLITATGQRVTLRCSPRSGDLSVYWYQQSLDQGLQFLIQYYNGEERAKGNILERFSAQQFPDLHSELNLSSLELGDSALYFCASSPLSGNTIYFGEGSWLTVV.

V usage is TRBV6-1 and J usage is TRBJ1-2, with TRBD1 matching 7 bases. In germline, CDR1 is MNHNS, CDR2 SASEGT. V lost 5 bases to trimming and J lost 3 bases; unmatched junction nucleotides: 9. The CDR3 is 15 amino acids. The CDR3: CASSLPRQGDYGYTF. The CDR3 DNA reads as TGTGCCAGCAGTCTCCCCCGACAGGGCGACTATGGCTACACCTTC.

The chain joins TRBV6-1 to TRBJ2-7, with TRBD2 matching 9 bases. V dropped 8 bases and J dropped 1; count of bases not matched to a gene: 6. The germline V gene encodes CDR1 MNHNS and CDR2 SASEGT. The CDR3 contains 14 residues. The CDR3 nucleotides read TGTGCCAGCCATACTAGCGGGCTTTCCTACGAGCAGTACTTC. It encodes CASHTSGLSYEQYF.

This clone was picked up a small number of times. The gene calls are TRBV9 and TRBJ2-7; 8 bases fit TRBD2. V dropped 4 bases and J dropped 6; count of bases not matched to a gene: 12. CDR1 is SGDLS, CDR2 YYNGEE, per germline. The CDR3 spans 15 residues. In DNA, the CDR3 is TGTGCCAGCAGCCCCCTGGCGGGAGGAGGGGGCGAGCAGTACTTC. Its protein is CASSPLAGGGGEQYF.

V is TRBV7-9 and J is TRBJ2-7; TRBD1 is a possible D gene (6 bases). V shed 5 bases and J shed 0 bases, with 11 bases lying between them. Germline V gene data show CDR1 as SEHNR and CDR2 as FQNEAQ (reference sequence). This CDR3 is built from 14 residues. The CDR3 DNA sequence: TGTGCCAGCAGCCCCAGGGGAAGCTCCTACGAGCAGTACTTC. Protein product: CASSPRGSSYEQYF.

The chain uses TRBV7-6 and TRBJ2-1; D ambiguous. The CDR3 spans 13 residues. The germline V gene has CDR1 SGHVS and CDR2 FNYEAQ. V lost 4 bases to trimming and J lost 8 bases, with 12 bases between them. In DNA form, the CDR3 reads TGTGCCAGCAGCTCCGGAGTTTCGGATGAGCAGTTCTTC. Amino acid sequence: CASSSGVSDEQFF. The entire variable domain, with the rest obtained from reference TRBV7-6 and TRBJ2-1, is as follows: GAGVSQSPRYKVTKRGQDVALRCDPISGHVSLYWYRQALGQGPEFLTYFNYEAQQDKSGLPNDRFSAERPEGSISTLTIQRTEQRDSAMYRCASSSGVSDEQFFGPGTRLTVL.